These 21 T cell receptor beta chains were sequenced from one sample in a study of circulating and synovial CD4+ cells in juvenile arthritis (dated by TCRdb to the mid-2010s). Receptors were amplified or captured by the immunoSEQ multiplex PCR assay. TCRdb stores this immuneACCESS table with in-frame sequences only. Part of the clones is absent; in the studies checked, under half of the shortfall reflects unresolved V genes, and no reason is known for the rest. Within this sample are about 36,000 clones, with about 94% of them counted one time only. Clones ranked in the top ten supply 0.55% to 0.75% of the sample. Sample: CD4+ T cells from blood. The receptors here all came from a human donor with juvenile idiopathic arthritis.

The chain has TRBV28 and TRBJ2-1; 7 bases agree with TRBD2. The CDR3 consists of 14 residues. Germline V gene lookup returns CDR1 MDHEN and CDR2 SYDVKM. The CDR3, as DNA: TGTGCTCTCGGGCGGGGGAGCTCCTACAATGAGCAGTTCTTC. Its translation: CALGRGSSYNEQFF.

The chain carries TRBV7-2 and TRBJ1-2, with D possibly being TRBD1 (6 bases). Trimming stripped 2 bases from V and 4 bases from J, with 20 bases between. CDR1 is SGHTA and CDR2 is FQGNSA in the germline V gene. The CDR3 sequence is 17 residues long. The CDR3 DNA reads TGTGCCAGCAGCTTACTGGAAAGTGGGGGGGCGATCTATGGCTACACCTTC. Its protein is CASSLLESGGAIYGYTF.

The chain employs TRBV5-1 and TRBJ2-7; D is ambiguous. V was pared by 4 bases and J by 0 bases, with 8 bases between. CDR3 length equals 13 residues. Germline CDR1 SGHRS, CDR2 YFSETQ. The CDR3 nucleotides are TGCGCCAGCAGCCCCCCGAGCTCCTACGAGCAGTACTTC. Translation gives CASSPPSSYEQYF.

The chain is built from TRBV7-2 and TRBJ2-2; D is unresolved. Germline V CDR1 and CDR2: SGHTA, FQGNSA. V gave up 8 bases and J gave up 5 bases, with 12 bases separating them. This CDR3 is built from 13 residues. The CDR3 sequence is CASEPMFTGELFF. CDR3 sequence (DNA): TGTGCCAGCGAGCCAATGTTTACCGGGGAGCTGTTTTTT.

The chain combines TRBV7-8 with TRBJ1-3; D perhaps matches TRBD1 (6 bases). The germline gives CDR1 SGHVS, CDR2 FQNEAQ. V gave up 8 bases and J gave up 0 bases, with 14 bases separating them. The CDR3 spans 15 residues. The CDR3 protein is CASSRGGYSGNTIYF. CDR3 nucleotide sequence: TGTGCCAGCTCTAGGGGGGGGTACTCTGGAAACACCATATATTTT.

This chain connects TRBV5-5 to TRBJ2-1; 14 nucleotides match TRBD2. This CDR3 spans 15 amino acids. The V gene end was trimmed by 5 bases and the J gene end by 8 bases; junction bases not matched to a gene: 6. Per germline, CDR1 SGHKS and CDR2 YYEKEE (reference sequence). CDR3 sequence reads: CASSTTSGGADEQFF. The CDR3 DNA sequence: TGTGCCAGCAGTACGACTAGCGGGGGGGCCGATGAGCAGTTCTTC.

The chain carries TRBV10-3 and TRBJ2-1, with 10 bases fitting TRBD2. CDR1 is ENHRY, CDR2 SYGVKD, per germline. The trim removed 6 bases at V and 2 bases at J, leaving 10 bases unmatched. CDR3 size: 17 residues. The DNA of the CDR3 is TGTGCCATCAGGGGCCAAGCTAGCGGGGGCCCCTACAATGAGCAGTTCTTC. This translates into CAIRGQASGGPYNEQFF.

CDR3 amino acids: CASAIPGLENEQFF. The CDR3 region has the DNA TGTGCCAGCGCTATACCGGGACTAGAGAATGAGCAGTTCTTC. This chain connects TRBV7-2 to TRBJ2-1, with 8 bases lining up with TRBD2. The J segment lost 7 bases and the V segment lost 8 bases, leaving 10 bases of the junction unmatched. The CDR3 runs to 14 residues. CDR1 SGHTA and CDR2 FQGNSA come from the germline V gene.

Note on this clone: Other DNA sequences in the same sample also yield this CDR3. V is TRBV5-4 and J is TRBJ1-6; TRBD1 might be the D (5 bases). V was pared by 5 bases and J by 6 bases, with 21 bases between. Looked up from germline, CDR1 is SGHNT and CDR2 is YYREEE (reference sequence). The CDR3 consists of 17 residues. The CDR3 protein is CASRPSVGGVRNSPLHF. The DNA of the CDR3 is TGTGCCAGCAGACCTTCGGTCGGGGGAGTTCGTAATTCACCCCTCCACTTT.

About this clone: Its ends do not fully match the called genes, so a read error is possible. V and J are TRBV10-3 and TRBJ2-3; the D gene is possibly TRBD2 (5 bases). Germline V gene lookup returns CDR1 ENHRY and CDR2 SYGVKD. CDR3 length: 11 amino acids. The CDR3 protein is CAISEDQTRHF. For the CDR3, the DNA is TGTGCCATCAGTGAAGACCAAACTAGGCACTTT.

The rearrangement joins TRBV29-1 to TRBJ1-1; D is unclear. Germline assignment: CDR1 SQVTM and CDR2 ANQGSEA. Trimming pared 7 bases from V and 1 base from J, leaving 13 bases between. CDR3 length: 13 residues. The CDR3 nucleotides read TGCAGCGCTCCTCTTACCGGGAACACTGAAGCTTTCTTT. Protein sequence: CSAPLTGNTEAFF.

The chain uses TRBV14 and TRBJ2-2, with D possibly TRBD2 on 7 matching bases. This CDR3 comprises 17 residues. Germline assignment: CDR1 SGHDN and CDR2 FVKESK. V lost 3 bases and J lost 1, with 15 bases in between. CDR3 loop: CASSHKVGGLNTGELFF. CDR3 coding DNA: TGTGCCAGCAGCCACAAGGTGGGGGGGCTGAACACCGGGGAGCTGTTTTTT.

This clone has only one observation. The V gene is TRBV6-6, the J gene TRBJ2-2, with D possibly TRBD2 on 6 matching bases. V gave up 5 bases and J gave up 0 bases, with 10 bases separating them. CDR1 is MNHNY, CDR2 SVGAGI, per germline (reference sequence). The CDR3 totals 15 residues. CDR3 nucleotides: TGTGCCAGCAGTGCGCGACTAGCGAACACCGGGGAGCTGTTTTTT. Its translation: CASSARLANTGELFF.

The V call is TRBV5-4, the J call TRBJ1-5, with TRBD1 matching over 7 bases. Germline CDR1 reads SGHNT; CDR2 reads YYREEE (reference sequence). The V segment lost 2 bases and the J segment 1 base; nucleotides outside the gene matches: 0. The CDR3 consists of 14 residues. Written as DNA, the CDR3 is TGTGCCAGCAGCTTACAGGGGAGCAATCAGCCCCAGCATTTT. The encoded protein is CASSLQGSNQPQHF.

The rearrangement uses TRBV6-5 and TRBJ1-3, with 7 positions matching TRBD1. CDR1 and CDR2 (germline): MNHEY, SVGAGI. V lost 0 bases and J lost 6; bases outside the gene matches: 8. The CDR3 is 16 residues long. The CDR3 reads CASSYSTRGPENTIYF. CDR3 coding DNA: TGTGCCAGCAGTTACTCGACTAGGGGGCCTGAAAACACCATATATTTT.

This chain connects TRBV7-2 to TRBJ1-4; D possibly corresponds to TRBD1 (6 bases). Looked up from germline, CDR1 is SGHTA and CDR2 is FQGNSA. The CDR3 is made up of 17 amino acids. V lost 4 bases and J lost 2, with 17 bases in between. For the CDR3, the DNA is TGTGCCAGCAGCTCTCCGACTACAGGGCCTACTAATGAAAAACTGTTTTTT. Its protein is CASSSPTTGPTNEKLFF.

The chain recombines TRBV7-2 with TRBJ2-3, with D tentatively TRBD1 (6 bases). This CDR3 has 14 amino acids. Germline CDR1 is SGHTA and CDR2 is FQGNSA. Trimming removed 2 bases from V and 2 bases from J, with 8 bases in between. The CDR3 here is CASSLQGSTDTQYF. CDR3 coding DNA: TGTGCCAGCAGCTTACAGGGGTCCACAGATACGCAGTATTTT. The variable domain in full, with the rest retrieved from reference TRBV7-2 and TRBJ2-3, is GAGVSQSPSNKVTEKGKDVELRCDPISGHTALYWYRQSLGQGLEFLIYFQGNSAPDKSGLPSDRFSAERTGGSVSTLTIQRTQQEDSAVYLCASSLQGSTDTQYFGPGTRLTVL.

The chain carries TRBV6-5 and TRBJ1-4, with a weak D call TRBD1 (5 bases). The CDR3 contains 14 residues. CDR1 and CDR2 from the germline V gene are MNHEY and SVGAGI. Trimming left V 2 bases short and J 8 bases short, with 12 bases between. The CDR3: CASSYVQGREKLFF. Here the CDR3 DNA reads TGTGCCAGCAGTTACGTCCAGGGTCGGGAAAAACTGTTTTTT.

V is TRBV12-5 and J is TRBJ1-5, with a possible D match to TRBD1 (6 bases). V gave up 6 bases and J gave up 1 base, with 25 bases separating them. This CDR3 has 19 residues. Germline loops: CDR1 LGHNT, CDR2 FRNRAP. As DNA, the CDR3 is TGTGCTAGTGGCCCGAATTACCCAAACAGGGTTATAAGCAATCAGCCCCAGCATTTT. As protein: CASGPNYPNRVISNQPQHF.

V usage is TRBV6-5 and J usage is TRBJ2-5; tentatively, D is TRBD2 (6 bases). Germline CDR1 and CDR2: MNHEY and SVGAGI. The CDR3 consists of 14 residues. The V and J ends lost 2 bases and 4 bases respectively, with 11 bases between them. The CDR3 bases are TGTGCCAGCAGTTACGAACTAGCCCGAGAGACCCAGTACTTC. It is translated as CASSYELARETQYF.

This clone is a singleton in its sample. The genes are TRBV5-1 and TRBJ1-5; no clear D gene. The length of the CDR3 is 14 residues. From germline, CDR1 is SGHRS and CDR2 YFSETQ. V was cut by 1 base and J by 3 bases, with 8 bases left in between. CDR3: CASSLSGLNQPQHF. The CDR3, as DNA: TGCGCCAGCAGCTTGTCAGGACTCAATCAGCCCCAGCATTTT. The whole variable domain, remainder taken from reference TRBV5-1 and TRBJ1-5, is KAGVTQTPRYLIKTRGQQVTLSCSPISGHRSVSWYQQTPGQGLQFLFEYFSETQRNKGNFPGRFSGRQFSNSRSEMNVSTLELGDSALYLCASSLSGLNQPQHFGDGTRLSIL.